The 32 T cell receptor beta chains in this list originate from one sample, sequenced in a study of blood T cell repertoires in COVID-19. The repertoire was sequenced with immunoSEQ multiplex PCR; TCRdb's copy has only in-frame clones and lacks some. Here the sample spans 120,000 to 150,000 clones, around nine tenths being singletons. Sequenced input: peripheral blood. The origin of the receptors is a woman aged 50 to 65 with active or convalescent COVID-19.

This rearrangement joins TRBV7-6 to TRBJ1-2; D ambiguous. There are 13 residues in the CDR3. Between the trimmed V and J ends, which lost 1 base and 8 bases, there was a span of 11 bases. Germline lookup yields CDR1 SGHVS and CDR2 FNYEAQ. The DNA of the CDR3 is TGTGCCAGCAGCTTAGGGTCAAGAGGAGGCTACACCTTC. It yields the protein CASSLGSRGGYTF.

The chain uses TRBV7-2 and TRBJ1-1; D may be TRBD1 (5 bases). In germline, CDR1 is SGHTA, CDR2 FQGNSA. V was cut by 1 base and J by 5 bases, with 11 bases left in between. This CDR3 is built from 14 residues. CDR3 DNA: TGTGCCAGCAGCTTAGGGCAGGGTAGGACTGAAGCTTTCTTT. Its translation: CASSLGQGRTEAFF.

CDR3 loop: CASSPLRTNAYEQYF. Written as DNA, the CDR3 is TGTGCCAGCAGCCCCCTTCGGACAAACGCCTACGAGCAGTACTTC. This rearrangement joins TRBV7-2 to TRBJ2-7; perhaps TRBD1 as D (5 bases). This CDR3 has 15 residues. CDR1 and CDR2 (germline): SGHTA, FQGNSA. The V end was cut by 5 bases, the J end by 2 bases, with 16 bases between.

The chain employs TRBV19 and TRBJ1-2, with 7 bases lining up with TRBD1. Germline V gene lookup returns CDR1 LNHDA and CDR2 SQIVND (reference sequence). This CDR3 has 19 residues. The junction had 17 bases not matched to a gene; V was cut back by 0 bases and J by 4 bases. CDR3 sequence: CASSIDLRLTGPTSYGYTF. The CDR3 DNA follows: TGTGCCAGTAGTATAGATCTCCGCTTGACAGGGCCCACATCCTATGGCTACACCTTC.

In regard to this clone: The same CDR3 can be traced to other DNA sequences in this sample. The genes are TRBV5-4 and TRBJ1-2, with D unclear. CDR1 is SGHNT and CDR2 is YYREEE in the germline V gene (reference sequence). V was cut by 0 bases and J by 1 base, with 4 bases left in between. This CDR3 is 13 amino acids long. CDR3 coding DNA: TGTGCCAGCAGCTTGGACAGTAACTATGGCTACACCTTC. This gives the protein CASSLDSNYGYTF.

The chain carries TRBV9 and TRBJ2-5; 13 bases fit TRBD2. Germline CDR1 reads SGDLS; CDR2 reads YYNGEE. J gave up 5 bases and V 0 bases, and 4 bases lay outside the gene matches. The CDR3 has 16 amino acids. CDR3 in DNA: TGTGCCAGCAGCGTAGGCGGACTAGCGGGGGTGGAGACCCAGTACTTC. It encodes CASSVGGLAGVETQYF.

V and J are TRBV7-2 and TRBJ1-1; TRBD1 aligns across 7 bases. V gave up 5 bases and J gave up 4 bases; unmatched junction bases: 10. The length of the CDR3 is 15 residues. CDR1 and CDR2 (germline): SGHTA, FQGNSA. The CDR3 reads CASSRRQGRSTEAFF. DNA for the CDR3: TGTGCCAGCAGCCGCAGACAGGGAAGGAGCACTGAAGCTTTCTTT.

This chain uses TRBV5-1 with TRBJ2-2; TRBD1 aligns across 9 bases. The germline V gene encodes CDR1 SGHRS and CDR2 YFSETQ. Trimming took 7 bases from V and 5 from J; bases not matched to a gene: 6. This CDR3 spans 14 amino acids. CDR3 sequence: CASYRDRATGELFF. CDR3 bases: TGCGCCAGCTACCGGGACAGGGCGACCGGGGAGCTGTTTTTT.

This chain uses TRBV7-3 with TRBJ2-6; TRBD2 might be the D (6 bases). Trimming left V 5 bases short and J 4 bases short, with 9 bases between. This CDR3 comprises 14 residues. From germline, CDR1 is SGHTA and CDR2 FQGTGA. This chain's CDR3 is CASSPGRGANVLTF. CDR3 DNA: TGTGCCAGCAGCCCAGGGAGGGGGGCCAACGTCCTGACTTTC.

The chain couples TRBV6-5 to TRBJ1-4; the D gene is possibly TRBD1 (6 bases). The CDR3 contains 15 residues. The germline CDR1 and CDR2 sequences are MNHEY and SVGAGI. The germline V and J ends were trimmed by 4 bases and 3 bases, with 12 bases remaining between them. CDR3 residues: CASSFYKGANEKLFF. CDR3 nucleotide sequence: TGTGCCAGCAGTTTTTACAAGGGGGCTAATGAAAAACTGTTTTTT.

The rearrangement joins TRBV6-5 to TRBJ1-1, with a weak D call TRBD1 (6 bases). CDR1 is MNHEY and CDR2 is SVGAGI in the germline V gene. This CDR3 has 15 residues. V lost 6 bases and J lost 0, with 14 bases in between. In DNA form, the CDR3 reads TGTGCCAGCAGCCTACAGGGTGCCTTGAACACTGAAGCTTTCTTT. Translated: CASSLQGALNTEAFF.

The gene calls are TRBV4-3 and TRBJ2-1, with 8 bases lining up with TRBD2. The CDR3 totals 14 residues. V lost 4 bases to trimming and J lost 8 bases; unmatched junction nucleotides: 7. In germline, CDR1 is LGHNA, CDR2 YSLEER. The CDR3 region has the DNA TGCGCCAGCAGCCGCAGCGGGAGATCAGATGAGCAGTTCTTC. Protein: CASSRSGRSDEQFF.

The chain links TRBV19 to TRBJ2-2; tentative D call: TRBD1 (5 bases). This CDR3 is 13 amino acids long. V was pared by 6 bases and J by 4 bases, with 9 bases between. In germline, CDR1 is LNHDA, CDR2 SQIVND (reference sequence). CDR3 region: CASSRQGTGELFF. In DNA, the CDR3 is TGTGCCAGTAGCCGTCAGGGCACCGGGGAGCTGTTTTTT.

CDR3 DNA: TGTGCCAGCAGCCACTATGAGGACAGGGCTGGGGCCAACGTCCTGACTTTC. This encodes CASSHYEDRAGANVLTF. This chain uses TRBV7-2 with TRBJ2-6; the match to TRBD1 covers 8 bases. Germline V gives CDR1 SGHTA, CDR2 FQGNSA. The CDR3 extends over 17 amino acids. With 5 bases clipped from V and 2 bases from J, the junction kept 8 bases outside the gene matches.

This clone was recorded once. In DNA, the CDR3 is TGTGCCAGCAGTGGTAAACCTCCGGGACTAGCCCGGTCCTACGAGCAGTACTTC. Encoded protein: CASSGKPPGLARSYEQYF. The chain recombines TRBV9 with TRBJ2-7, with TRBD2 matching over 9 bases. V gave up 5 bases and J gave up 1 base; unmatched junction bases: 16. Per germline, CDR1 SGDLS and CDR2 YYNGEE. The CDR3 is 18 amino acids.

Of note for this clone: The same CDR3 also results from other DNA sequences found in this sample. The chain uses TRBV30 and TRBJ1-1; D is unclear. V lost 2 bases and J 2 bases, leaving 3 bases between the germline ends. The CDR3 runs 11 residues. Per germline, CDR1 GTSNPN and CDR2 SVGIG (reference sequence). Here the CDR3 DNA reads TGTGCCTGGAGTCTTAACACTGAAGCTTTCTTT. Its protein is CAWSLNTEAFF.

This chain uses TRBV27 with TRBJ1-1; 11 bases are a match to TRBD1. CDR1 MNHEY and CDR2 SMNVEV come from the germline V gene (reference sequence). The CDR3 sequence is 15 residues long. The V segment lost 3 bases and the J segment 5 bases; nucleotides outside the gene matches: 5. As DNA, the CDR3 is TGTGCCAGCAGTTTGGGCCGGGACAGGGGGACTGAAGCTTTCTTT. Translating it yields CASSLGRDRGTEAFF.

The chain recombines TRBV2 with TRBJ1-4; D might be TRBD1 (5 bases). This CDR3 has 14 residues. V was shortened by 8 bases and J by 5 bases, with 15 bases between the two germline ends. The V gene's germline CDR1 is SNHLY and CDR2 FYNNEI. CDR3 protein: CASAYDSTNEKLFF. In DNA, the CDR3 is TGTGCCAGCGCCTATGACAGCACGAATGAAAAACTGTTTTTT.

The sample holds one count of this clone. The chain combines TRBV14 with TRBJ1-4; D is unresolved. The CDR3 runs to 13 residues. Germline assignment: CDR1 SGHDN and CDR2 FVKESK. V lost 1 base and J lost 8, with 8 bases in between. The CDR3: CASSQGGLEKLFF. The CDR3 DNA reads TGTGCCAGCAGCCAAGGAGGGCTCGAAAAACTGTTTTTT. The entire variable domain, with the rest obtained from reference TRBV14 and TRBJ1-4, is as follows: EAGVTQFPSHSVIEKGQTVTLRCDPISGHDNLYWYRRVMGKEIKFLLHFVKESKQDESGMPNNRFLAERTGGTYSTLKVQPAELEDSGVYFCASSQGGLEKLFFGSGTQLSVL.

The gene calls are TRBV11-3 and TRBJ1-1, with a tentative D call TRBD1 (5 bases). The V end was cut by 5 bases, the J end by 1 base, with 11 bases between. Germline values: CDR1 SGHNT, CDR2 YENEEA. CDR3 length: 14 amino acids. The CDR3 region is CASSLRGTNTEAFF. CDR3 in DNA: TGTGCCAGCAGCCTCCGGGGGACGAACACTGAAGCTTTCTTT.

The genes are TRBV6-2 or TRBV6-3 and TRBJ2-2, with TRBD1 as a possible D gene (6 bases). The length of the CDR3 is 15 residues. The germline V gene encodes CDR1 MNHEY and CDR2 SVGEGT. V gave up 5 bases and J gave up 1 base, with 11 bases separating them. The DNA for the CDR3 is TGTGCCAGCAGTCCCGGGACAATGAACACCGGGGAGCTGTTTTTT. It translates to CASSPGTMNTGELFF.

V is TRBV25-1 and J is TRBJ2-5; 7 bases align to TRBD1. There are 13 residues in the CDR3. Germline V gene lookup returns CDR1 MGHDK and CDR2 SYGVNS. The ends lost 3 bases at V and 5 bases at J; junction bases unmatched: 3. CDR3 DNA sequence: TGTGCCAGCAGTGAGACAGGGTTGGAGACCCAGTACTTC. It specifies CASSETGLETQYF.

The chain is built from TRBV7-8 and TRBJ1-5; D is possibly TRBD1 (5 bases). Germline V gene lookup returns CDR1 SGHVS and CDR2 FQNEAQ. The CDR3 runs to 17 residues. V dropped 5 bases and J dropped 3 bases, with 20 bases sitting between them. This CDR3 reads CASSKWSGRGDNQPQHF. CDR3 sequence (DNA): TGTGCCAGCAGCAAATGGTCGGGGAGGGGAGACAATCAGCCCCAGCATTTT.

The chain combines TRBV28 with TRBJ2-3; D possibly corresponds to TRBD1 (6 bases). This CDR3 has 17 amino acids. CDR1 and CDR2 from the germline V gene are MDHEN and SYDVKM. V shed 8 bases and J shed 2 bases, with 23 bases lying between them. For the CDR3, the DNA is TGTGCCAGCGGTAGCCCGGACAGACAGCAAACCACAGATACGCAGTATTTT. Protein: CASGSPDRQQTTDTQYF. Full variable domain (missing parts from reference TRBV28 and TRBJ2-3): DVKVTQSSRYLVKRTGEKVFLECVQDMDHENMFWYRQDPGLGLRLIYFSYDVKMKEKGDIPEGYSVSREKKERFSLILESASTNQTSMYLCASGSPDRQQTTDTQYFGPGTRLTVL.

This clone was seen a single time. This rearrangement joins TRBV2 to TRBJ2-3, with TRBD2 matching 11 bases. Germline V gene sequence: CDR1 SNHLY, CDR2 FYNNEI. The J segment lost 5 bases and the V segment lost 0 bases, leaving 10 bases of the junction unmatched. This CDR3 is built from 18 residues. The CDR3 DNA sequence: TGTGCCAGCAGTGAAGCTACCGCTAGCGGGGGGAAAATAGATACGCAGTATTTT. It specifies CASSEATASGGKIDTQYF.

The chain combines TRBV5-1 with TRBJ2-1, with 9 bases that match TRBD2. Germline trimming cut 4 bases from V and 10 bases from J; bases unmatched to any gene: 15. Germline V lookup: CDR1 SGHRS, CDR2 YFSETQ. The CDR3 has 16 amino acids. The CDR3 coding sequence is TGCGCCAGCAGCCCCCGAGGGGCTAGCGGGATTCGGGAGCAGTTCTTC. Translated: CASSPRGASGIREQFF.

The CDR3 nucleotides are TGCGCCAGCAGCCAAGGCCCGGGGGGCAGAAACACCATATATTTT. This translates into CASSQGPGGRNTIYF. The V gene is TRBV4-1, the J gene TRBJ1-3, with D possibly TRBD1 on 6 matching bases. V was clipped by 1 base and J by 5 bases, with 12 bases between them. This CDR3 is built from 15 residues. Per germline, CDR1 MGHRA and CDR2 YSYEKL.

This chain connects TRBV7-9 to TRBJ2-7; TRBD2 aligns across 7 bases. CDR1 is SEHNR, CDR2 FQNEAQ, per germline (reference sequence). CDR3 length equals 14 residues. V lost 6 bases, J lost 0 bases, and 5 bases stayed unmatched. CDR3: CASSEKRDSYEQYF. The CDR3 bases are TGTGCCAGCAGTGAAAAGCGGGACTCCTACGAGCAGTACTTC.

The chain is built from TRBV3-1 (or the pseudogene TRBV3-2) and TRBJ1-2; 12 nucleotides match TRBD1. The CDR3 runs to 16 residues. Germline V lookup: CDR1 LGHDT, CDR2 YNNKEL (reference sequence). Trimming at V came to 0 bases and at J to 7 bases, leaving 6 bases not matched to a gene. Here the CDR3 DNA reads TGTGCCAGCAGCCAAGAAGGGACAGGGGGCTCTTCTGGCTACACCTTC. Encoded protein: CASSQEGTGGSSGYTF.

This chain links TRBV27 with TRBJ1-2; D is uncertain. This CDR3 comprises 11 residues. V lost 6 bases and J 4 bases, leaving 6 bases between the germline ends. Germline V CDR1 and CDR2: MNHEY, SMNVEV (reference sequence). Written as DNA, the CDR3 is TGTGCCAGCAGACACATCTATGGCTACACCTTC. It encodes CASRHIYGYTF.

This rearrangement joins TRBV30 to TRBJ2-7; a weak D match, TRBD2 (6 bases). Germline assignment: CDR1 GTSNPN and CDR2 SVGIG (reference sequence). The CDR3 totals 16 residues. The V and J ends lost 0 bases and 2 bases respectively, with 17 bases between them. In nucleotides, the CDR3 is TGTGCCTGGAGTGTACGGAGGGCAGAGTTCACCTACGAGCAGTACTTC. It is translated as CAWSVRRAEFTYEQYF.

J is TRBJ1-2 and V is TRBV21-1. TRBV21-1 is termed a pseudogene. The CDR3 is made up of 19 amino acids. The CDR3 region is CASSNVQEVEGRSNYGYTF. DNA of the CDR3: TGTGCCAGCAGCAACGTCCAGGAGGTAGAAGGGCGGTCGAACTATGGCTACACCTTC.